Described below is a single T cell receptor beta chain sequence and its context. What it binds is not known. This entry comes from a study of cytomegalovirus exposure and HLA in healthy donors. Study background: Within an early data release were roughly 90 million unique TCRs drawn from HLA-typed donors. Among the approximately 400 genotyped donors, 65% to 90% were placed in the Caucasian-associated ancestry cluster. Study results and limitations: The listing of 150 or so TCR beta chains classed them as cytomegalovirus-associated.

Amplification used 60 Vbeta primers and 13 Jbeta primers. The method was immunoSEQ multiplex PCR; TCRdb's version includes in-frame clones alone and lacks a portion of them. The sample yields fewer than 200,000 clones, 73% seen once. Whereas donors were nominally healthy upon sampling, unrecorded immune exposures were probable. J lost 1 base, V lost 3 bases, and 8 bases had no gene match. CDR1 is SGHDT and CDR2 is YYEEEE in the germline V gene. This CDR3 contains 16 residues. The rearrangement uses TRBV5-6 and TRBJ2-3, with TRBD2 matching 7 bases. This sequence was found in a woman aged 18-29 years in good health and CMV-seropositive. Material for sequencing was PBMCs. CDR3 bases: TGTGCCAGCAGCTGGAATTTTGGACTAGGCACAGATACGCAGTATTTT. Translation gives CASSWNFGLGTDTQYF.